The present T cell receptor (beta chain) was sequenced within a study of T cell changes during pregnancy in multiple sclerosis. Here immunoSEQ multiplex PCR was the method, and the copy in TCRdb shows in-frame clones only, minus some. The sample lists 35,000 to 50,000 clones; approximately 90% were seen once. This clone was picked up one time. Germline V gene lookup returns CDR1 SNHLY and CDR2 FYNNEI. Trimming removed 4 bases from V and 2 bases from J; junction bases left unmatched: 3. The CDR3 has 14 residues. This specimen consisted of CD4+ T cells from peripheral blood mononuclear cells, obtained in the second trimester of pregnancy. This clonotype was sampled from a female donor with multiple sclerosis, enrolled in a pregnancy study. The rearrangement uses TRBV2 and TRBJ2-3; the match to TRBD1 covers 7 bases. CDR3 bases: TGTGCCAGCAGTGGGGACAGTCACACAGATACGCAGTATTTT. It specifies CASSGDSHTDTQYF.